These 30 T cell receptor beta chains originate from one sample sequenced in a study of blood T cell repertoires in COVID-19. Sequencing used immunoSEQ multiplex PCR; TCRdb keeps in-frame clones, though not all of them. The table lists about 100,000 clones, 85% to 95% of them singletons. Sequencing was carried out using peripheral blood. These receptors were taken from a man aged 50 to 59 with active COVID-19.

The V call is TRBV4-1, the J call TRBJ2-3; TRBD2 agrees at 10 bases. Trimming at V came to 0 bases and at J to 6 bases, leaving 6 bases not matched to a gene. CDR3 length: 16 amino acids. The germline V gene encodes CDR1 MGHRA and CDR2 YSYEKL. The CDR3 is CASSQEASGRVDTQYF. Here the CDR3 DNA reads TGCGCCAGCAGCCAAGAGGCTAGCGGGAGAGTCGATACGCAGTATTTT.

The V gene is TRBV5-1, the J gene TRBJ1-5; no definite D call. The germline V and J ends were trimmed by 1 base and 1 base, with 9 bases remaining between them. The CDR3 runs 15 residues. Germline-derived CDR1 and CDR2 are SGHRS and YFSETQ. The CDR3 loop reads CASSLKGGSNQPQHF. The CDR3 DNA reads as TGCGCCAGCAGCTTGAAAGGAGGAAGCAATCAGCCCCAGCATTTT.

The chain couples TRBV9 to TRBJ2-1, with D maybe TRBD2 (6 bases). The germline V gene has CDR1 SGDLS and CDR2 YYNGEE. This CDR3 is 12 amino acids long. V was pared by 5 bases and J by 8 bases, with 11 bases between. CDR3 sequence: CASSDGGDEQFF. Written as DNA, the CDR3 is TGTGCCAGCAGTGACGGGGGTGATGAGCAGTTCTTC.

This chain's CDR3 is CASSPSRASGVYEQYF. CDR3 DNA: TGTGCCAGCAGCCCTTCTCGGGCTAGCGGAGTATACGAGCAGTACTTC. The V gene is TRBV4-2, the J gene TRBJ2-7; 7 nucleotides line up with TRBD2. Germline trimming cut 4 bases from V and 4 bases from J; bases unmatched to any gene: 13. This CDR3 comprises 16 residues. CDR1 is LGHNA, CDR2 YNFKEQ, per germline.

The rearrangement uses TRBV5-1 and TRBJ2-1, with 9 positions matching TRBD2. The germline V gene has CDR1 SGHRS and CDR2 YFSETQ. V shed 3 bases and J 4 bases; nucleotides not matched to a gene: 8. The CDR3 is 16 amino acids. Written as DNA, the CDR3 is TGCGCCAGCAGCTACCTTAGCGGGAGTCGGTACAATGAGCAGTTCTTC. It is translated as CASSYLSGSRYNEQFF.

The rearrangement uses TRBV28 and TRBJ1-6, with D tentatively TRBD1 (5 bases). This CDR3 spans 14 amino acids. Deletions cut 6 bases from V and 6 bases from J, with 12 bases between. The germline V gene has CDR1 MDHEN and CDR2 SYDVKM. CDR3 DNA: TGTGCCAGCAGCGCGGGACCCTCTAATTCACCCCTCCACTTT. Translating gives CASSAGPSNSPLHF. The complete variable domain, with remaining parts taken from reference TRBV28 and TRBJ1-6, reads DVKVTQSSRYLVKRTGEKVFLECVQDMDHENMFWYRQDPGLGLRLIYFSYDVKMKEKGDIPEGYSVSREKKERFSLILESASTNQTSMYLCASSAGPSNSPLHFGNGTRLTVT.

This chain uses TRBV7-8 with TRBJ1-5; no definite D call. V was pared by 1 base and J by 6 bases, with 4 bases between. The CDR3 loop spans 12 amino acids. Germline CDR1 reads SGHVS; CDR2 reads FQNEAQ. CDR3 DNA sequence: TGTGCCAGCAGCTTAGTCGGTCAGCCCCAGCATTTT. Protein sequence: CASSLVGQPQHF. Based on the CDR3 plus reference TRBV7-8 and TRBJ1-5, the full variable domain is GAGVSQSPRYKVAKRGQDVALRCDPISGHVSLFWYQQALGQGPEFLTYFQNEAQLDKSGLPSDRFFAERPEGSVSTLKIQRTQQEDSAVYLCASSLVGQPQHFGDGTRLSIL.

As regards this clone: The CDR3 ends on some other residue instead of the conserved phenylalanine or tryptophan, so this is likely a read error. No DNA is shown, since the ends of the CDR3 on it are uncertain; the CDR3 is the one TCRdb lists. V is TRBV5-6 and J is TRBJ2-7; the table's D call of TRBD1 was not tested on the DNA. The CDR3 contains 12 residues when both ends are counted. Germline CDR1 SGHDT, CDR2 YYEEEE. The chain's CDR3 is CASSLAGTAESL.

The chain joins TRBV9 to TRBJ2-1; D gene ambiguous. The V gene's germline CDR1 is SGDLS and CDR2 YYNGEE. The V and J ends lost 0 bases and 5 bases respectively, with 12 bases between them. The CDR3 runs 15 residues. The DNA of the CDR3 is TGTGCCAGCAGCGTAGATCCCCTTTTCCACAATGAGCAGTTCTTC. Protein product: CASSVDPLFHNEQFF.

The chain uses TRBV6-5 and TRBJ2-2; no clear D. CDR3 length: 15 residues. V was trimmed by 8 bases and J by 0 bases, leaving 13 bases between them. Germline loops: CDR1 MNHEY, CDR2 SVGAGI. CDR3 region: CASSERKSNTGELFF. CDR3 DNA sequence: TGTGCCAGCTCGGAGCGAAAGTCGAACACCGGGGAGCTGTTTTTT.

The chain combines TRBV18 with TRBJ1-1; 7 bases line up with TRBD1. V trimming: 3 bases; J trimming: 3 bases; junction bases outside the gene matches: 7. The CDR3 spans 15 residues. The germline V gene has CDR1 KGHSH and CDR2 LQKENI. The CDR3 coding sequence is TGTGCCAGCTCACCCAGGGACAGTGGAGACACTGAAGCTTTCTTT. As protein: CASSPRDSGDTEAFF.

The chain carries TRBV9 and TRBJ1-2; tentatively, D is TRBD1 (6 bases). The CDR3 runs to 15 residues. Germline lookup yields CDR1 SGDLS and CDR2 YYNGEE. V lost 0 bases to trimming and J lost 7 bases, with 16 bases between them. The CDR3 protein is CASSVAPNRVGGYTF. In DNA form, the CDR3 reads TGTGCCAGCAGCGTAGCCCCCAACAGGGTAGGTGGCTACACCTTC.

CDR3 sequence reads: CASSIGAWRGSSYNEQFF. The CDR3, as DNA: TGTGCCAGTAGTATAGGGGCCTGGCGGGGTAGCTCCTACAATGAGCAGTTCTTC. The chain uses TRBV19 and TRBJ2-1; maybe TRBD2 (6 bases). Germline lookup yields CDR1 LNHDA and CDR2 SQIVND (reference sequence). Trimming took 1 base from V and 0 from J, leaving 16 bases between them. This CDR3 comprises 18 residues. Full variable domain (rest looked up from reference TRBV19 and TRBJ2-1): DGGITQSPKYLFRKEGQNVTLSCEQNLNHDAMYWYRQDPGQGLRLIYYSQIVNDFQKGDIAEGYSVSREKKESFPLTVTSAQKNPTAFYLCASSIGAWRGSSYNEQFFGPGTRLTVL.

The chain uses TRBV29-1 and TRBJ2-1; 7 bases map to TRBD2. This CDR3 contains 14 residues. Unmatched junction bases numbered 5, after V lost 3 bases and J lost 3 bases. CDR1 is SQVTM, CDR2 ANQGSEA, per germline. DNA of the CDR3: TGCAGCGTTGATGGCGGGAGCCACTACAATGAGCAGTTCTTC. Its translation is CSVDGGSHYNEQFF.

The chain uses TRBV9 and TRBJ1-1; 7 nucleotides line up with TRBD1. Trimming removed 4 bases from V and 4 bases from J; junction bases left unmatched: 7. The CDR3 is 14 residues long. Germline V CDR1 and CDR2: SGDLS, YYNGEE. The CDR3: CASSNTGQSTEAFF. In DNA, the CDR3 is TGTGCCAGCAGCAACACGGGACAGAGCACTGAAGCTTTCTTT.

The chain's CDR3 is CASRPGTAPYEQYF. The CDR3 DNA reads as TGTGCCAGCAGGCCCGGGACAGCTCCCTACGAGCAGTACTTC. The chain employs TRBV6-5 and TRBJ2-7; 7 bases agree with TRBD1. This CDR3 has 14 residues. V shed 6 bases and J 2 bases; nucleotides not matched to a gene: 7. CDR1 is MNHEY and CDR2 is SVGAGI in the germline V gene.

The chain carries TRBV5-1 and TRBJ2-1, with a possible D match to TRBD2 (5 bases). V lost 0 bases, J lost 8 bases, and 21 bases lay in between. Germline V CDR1 and CDR2: SGHRS, YFSETQ. CDR3 length equals 17 residues. CDR3 residues: CASSLDPTGSNLDEQFF. CDR3 in DNA: TGCGCCAGCAGCTTGGACCCCACGGGGAGCAACTTGGATGAGCAGTTCTTC.

This clone was recorded a few times. The J gene is TRBJ2-5, the V gene TRBV4-1; maybe TRBD2 (5 bases). The CDR3 runs to 15 residues. The V and J ends lost 2 bases and 5 bases respectively, with 15 bases between them. From germline, CDR1 is MGHRA and CDR2 YSYEKL. CDR3 sequence reads: CASSQLLSSRETQYF. CDR3 DNA: TGCGCCAGCAGCCAACTCCTTTCTAGCCGGGAGACCCAGTACTTC.

CDR3 residues: CASSSDRGSYEQYF. In DNA, the CDR3 is TGTGCCAGCAGCTCGGACAGGGGGTCCTACGAGCAGTACTTC. The chain recombines TRBV7-2 with TRBJ2-7, with 10 nucleotides matching TRBD1. V lost 4 bases, J lost 1 base, and 1 base stayed unmatched. CDR3 length equals 14 residues. Germline CDR1 and CDR2: SGHTA and FQGNSA.

This clone has only one observation. The chain links TRBV30 to TRBJ2-1, with D tentatively TRBD2 (5 bases). The CDR3 has 15 amino acids. Germline CDR1 reads GTSNPN; CDR2 reads SVGIG (reference sequence). Trimming cost V 0 bases and J 0 bases, with 9 bases left between them. The CDR3 bases are TGTGCCTGGAGTGTAGGAGGAAGCTCCTACAATGAGCAGTTCTTC. This translates into CAWSVGGSSYNEQFF.

This chain uses TRBV6-6 with TRBJ2-7; maybe TRBD1 (6 bases). The CDR3 covers 12 residues. V was trimmed by 11 bases and J by 0 bases, leaving 11 bases between them. CDR1 and CDR2 from the germline V gene are MNHNY and SVGAGI (reference sequence). This chain's CDR3 is CALQGYSYEQYF. The CDR3 DNA sequence: TGTGCCTTACAGGGCTACTCCTACGAGCAGTACTTC.

V and J are TRBV5-4 and TRBJ2-1, with 10 bases matching TRBD2. The CDR3 totals 19 residues. Germline-derived CDR1 and CDR2 are SGHNT and YYREEE (reference sequence). Trimming removed 1 base from V and 6 bases from J; junction bases left unmatched: 16. In DNA, the CDR3 is TGTGCCAGCAGCTTGAGGTGGGGGACTAGCGACCCTAGAGGCAATGAGCAGTTCTTC. It specifies CASSLRWGTSDPRGNEQFF. The complete variable domain, with remaining parts taken from reference TRBV5-4 and TRBJ2-1, reads ETGVTQSPTHLIKTRGQQVTLRCSSQSGHNTVSWYQQALGQGPQFIFQYYREEENGRGNFPPRFSGLQFPNYSSELNVNALELDDSALYLCASSLRWGTSDPRGNEQFFGPGTRLTVL.

The V and J genes are TRBV15 and TRBJ2-3, with TRBD2 matching 9 bases. The CDR3 length is 14 residues. V was clipped by 1 base and J by 9 bases; unmatched bases: 5. CDR1 LNHNV and CDR2 YYDKDF come from the germline V gene (reference sequence). CDR3 in amino acids: CATSRVVSGGTQYF. The CDR3 DNA reads as TGTGCCACCAGCAGAGTTGTTAGCGGGGGAACGCAGTATTTT. Together with reference TRBV15 and TRBJ2-3, the CDR3 gives the full variable domain: DAMVIQNPRYQVTQFGKPVTLSCSQTLNHNVMYWYQQKSSQAPKLLFHYYDKDFNNEADTPDNFQSRRPNTSFCFLDIRSPGLGDTAMYLCATSRVVSGGTQYFGPGTRLTVL.

The chain recombines TRBV9 with TRBJ1-2; tentatively, D is TRBD1 (6 bases). The ends were cut back, 0 bases at V and 7 bases at J, with 13 bases in the middle. This CDR3 has 14 residues. Germline CDR1 reads SGDLS; CDR2 reads YYNGEE. The CDR3 spells CASSVGRGGTGYTF. The CDR3 bases are TGTGCCAGCAGCGTAGGGAGAGGGGGAACTGGCTACACCTTC. The complete variable domain, with remaining parts taken from reference TRBV9 and TRBJ1-2, reads DSGVTQTPKHLITATGQRVTLRCSPRSGDLSVYWYQQSLDQGLQFLIQYYNGEERAKGNILERFSAQQFPDLHSELNLSSLELGDSALYFCASSVGRGGTGYTFGSGTRLTVV.

The rearrangement uses TRBV5-1 and TRBJ2-6; the D gene is possibly TRBD2 (5 bases). V was cut by 3 bases and J by 2 bases, with 9 bases left in between. This CDR3 region has 15 residues. CDR1 is SGHRS and CDR2 is YFSETQ in the germline V gene. The CDR3, as DNA: TGCGCCAGCAGCTGGACCGGGACTGGGGCCAACGTCCTGACTTTC. Its protein is CASSWTGTGANVLTF.

This sequence joins TRBV5-1 and TRBJ2-5, with 11 bases aligning to TRBD2. The CDR3 sequence is 16 residues long. Trimming removed 7 bases from V and 2 bases from J; junction bases left unmatched: 10. CDR1 and CDR2 (germline): SGHRS, YFSETQ. The CDR3 spells CASRTSGSSYQETQYF. The CDR3 coding sequence is TGCGCCAGCCGCACTAGCGGGAGCTCCTATCAAGAGACCCAGTACTTC.

The V and J genes are TRBV30 and TRBJ2-1; 13 nucleotides agree with TRBD2. The germline gives CDR1 GTSNPN, CDR2 SVGIG (reference sequence). The V segment lost 0 bases and the J segment 10 bases; nucleotides outside the gene matches: 15. The CDR3 totals 18 residues. The CDR3 region is CAWSVSTSGRVSRQEQFF. The CDR3 DNA reads as TGTGCCTGGAGTGTATCAACTAGCGGGAGGGTTTCGCGACAGGAGCAGTTCTTC.

V is TRBV6-6 and J is TRBJ2-7, with TRBD1 matching 7 bases. The V segment lost 5 bases and the J segment 5 bases; nucleotides outside the gene matches: 12. Germline loops: CDR1 MNHNY, CDR2 SVGAGI (reference sequence). The CDR3 runs to 15 residues. CDR3: CASSQTGSSLNEQYF. CDR3 DNA: TGTGCCAGCAGTCAGACAGGGTCGAGTTTGAACGAGCAGTACTTC.

This sequence joins TRBV6-5 and TRBJ1-1; D ambiguous. Trimming stripped 2 bases from V and 2 bases from J, with 9 bases between. Germline loops: CDR1 MNHEY, CDR2 SVGAGI. This CDR3 spans 14 amino acids. CDR3 region: CASSYTPSNTEAFF. CDR3 nucleotides: TGTGCCAGCAGTTACACACCTTCTAACACTGAAGCTTTCTTT.

The chain couples TRBV27 to TRBJ2-1; 7 bases fit TRBD2. This CDR3 has 11 amino acids. Germline V gene sequence: CDR1 MNHEY, CDR2 SMNVEV (reference sequence). The V segment lost 8 bases and the J segment 7 bases; nucleotides outside the gene matches: 2. This CDR3 reads CASGRGNEQFF. CDR3 in DNA: TGTGCCAGCGGGAGGGGAAATGAGCAGTTCTTC.